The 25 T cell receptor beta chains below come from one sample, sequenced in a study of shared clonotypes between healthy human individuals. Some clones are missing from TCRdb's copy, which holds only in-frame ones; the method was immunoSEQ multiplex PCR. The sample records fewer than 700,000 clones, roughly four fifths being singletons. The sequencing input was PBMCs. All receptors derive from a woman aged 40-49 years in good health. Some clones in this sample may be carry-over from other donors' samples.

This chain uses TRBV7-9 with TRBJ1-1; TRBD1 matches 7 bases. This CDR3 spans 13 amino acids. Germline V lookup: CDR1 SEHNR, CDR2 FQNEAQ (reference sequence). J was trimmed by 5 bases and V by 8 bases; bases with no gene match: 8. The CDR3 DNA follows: TGTGCCAGCTTTGTCAGGGGGACAACTGAAGCTTTCTTT. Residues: CASFVRGTTEAFF.

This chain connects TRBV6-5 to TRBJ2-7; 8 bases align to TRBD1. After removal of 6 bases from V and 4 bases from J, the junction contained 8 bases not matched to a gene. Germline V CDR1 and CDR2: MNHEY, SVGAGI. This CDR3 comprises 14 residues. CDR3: CASRSNRGWYEQYF. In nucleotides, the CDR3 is TGTGCCAGCAGGTCCAACAGGGGGTGGTACGAGCAGTACTTC.

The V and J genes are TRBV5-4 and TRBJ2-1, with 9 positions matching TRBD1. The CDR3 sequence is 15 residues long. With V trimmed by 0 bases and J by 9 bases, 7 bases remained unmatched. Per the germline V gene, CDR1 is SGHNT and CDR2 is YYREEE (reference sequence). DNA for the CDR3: TGTGCCAGCAGCTTGGCCGGGACAGGGAATACTGAGCAGTTCTTC. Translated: CASSLAGTGNTEQFF.

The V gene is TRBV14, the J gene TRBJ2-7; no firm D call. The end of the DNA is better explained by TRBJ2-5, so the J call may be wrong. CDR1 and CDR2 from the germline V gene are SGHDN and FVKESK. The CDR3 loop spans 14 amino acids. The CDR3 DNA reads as TGTGCCAGCAGCCAACCAGCTCTTCGTGAGACCCAGTACTTC. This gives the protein CASSQPALRETQYF.

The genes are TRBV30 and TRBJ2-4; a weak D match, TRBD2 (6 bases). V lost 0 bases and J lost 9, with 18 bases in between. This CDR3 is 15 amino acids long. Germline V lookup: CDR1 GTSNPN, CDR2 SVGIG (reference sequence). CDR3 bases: TGTGCCTGGAGTGTTAGCGGAGCCGCGGGGAGCATTCAGTACTTC. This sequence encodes CAWSVSGAAGSIQYF.

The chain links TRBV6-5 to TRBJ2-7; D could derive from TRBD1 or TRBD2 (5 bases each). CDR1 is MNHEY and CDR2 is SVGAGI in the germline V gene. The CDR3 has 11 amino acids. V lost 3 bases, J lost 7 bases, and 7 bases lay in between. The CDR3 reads CASSYWGEQYF. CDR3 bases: TGTGCCAGCAGTTATTGGGGGGAGCAGTACTTC.

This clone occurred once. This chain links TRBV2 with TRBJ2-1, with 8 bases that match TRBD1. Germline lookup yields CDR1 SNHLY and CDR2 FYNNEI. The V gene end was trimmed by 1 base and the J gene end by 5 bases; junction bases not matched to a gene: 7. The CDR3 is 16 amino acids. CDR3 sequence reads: CASSEGVGQGDNEQFF. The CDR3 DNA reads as TGTGCCAGCAGTGAAGGGGTAGGACAGGGAGACAATGAGCAGTTCTTC.

The CDR3 DNA sequence: TGTGCCAGCAGTCCCCAGCGGAGGGGGGGCCATGAGCAGTTCTTC. Protein product: CASSPQRRGGHEQFF. The J gene is TRBJ2-1, the V gene TRBV6-6, with D perhaps matching TRBD2 (7 bases). Per germline, CDR1 MNHNY and CDR2 SVGAGI (reference sequence). The germline V and J ends were trimmed by 5 bases and 8 bases, with 19 bases remaining between them. The CDR3 length is 15 residues.

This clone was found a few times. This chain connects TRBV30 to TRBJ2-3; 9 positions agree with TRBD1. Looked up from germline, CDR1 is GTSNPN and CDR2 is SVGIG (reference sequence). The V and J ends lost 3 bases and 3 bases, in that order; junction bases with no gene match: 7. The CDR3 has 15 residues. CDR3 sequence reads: CAWRAGTGLTDTQYF. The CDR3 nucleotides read TGTGCCTGGAGAGCCGGGACAGGGCTAACAGATACGCAGTATTTT.

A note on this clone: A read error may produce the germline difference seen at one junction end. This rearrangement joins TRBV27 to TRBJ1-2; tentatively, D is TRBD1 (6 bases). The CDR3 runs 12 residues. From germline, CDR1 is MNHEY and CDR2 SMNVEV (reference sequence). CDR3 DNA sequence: TGTGCCAGCAGTCCGACAGGCTATGGCCACACCTTC. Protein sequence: CASSPTGYGHTF.

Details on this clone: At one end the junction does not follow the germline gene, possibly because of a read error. The CDR3 DNA follows: TGTGCCAGCAGTGTAACACAGGGGTCTAACCGGGGTCGGCGAAACATCATATATTTT. Translated: CASSVTQGSNRGRRNIIYF. The chain has TRBV6-1 and TRBJ1-3; TRBD1 matches 7 bases. Germline CDR1 MNHNS, CDR2 SASEGT. The CDR3 consists of 19 residues.

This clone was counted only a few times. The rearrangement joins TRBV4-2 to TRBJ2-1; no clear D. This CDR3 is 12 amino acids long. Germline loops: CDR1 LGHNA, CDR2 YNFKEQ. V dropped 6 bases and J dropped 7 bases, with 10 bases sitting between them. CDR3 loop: CASSSPSNEQFF. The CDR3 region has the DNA TGTGCCAGCAGTTCTCCCTCGAATGAGCAGTTCTTC.

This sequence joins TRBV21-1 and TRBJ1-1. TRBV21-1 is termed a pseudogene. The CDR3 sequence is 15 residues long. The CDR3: CASSKGEASYTEAFF. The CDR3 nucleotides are TGTGCCAGCAGCAAAGGTGAGGCTTCCTACACTGAAGCTTTCTTT.

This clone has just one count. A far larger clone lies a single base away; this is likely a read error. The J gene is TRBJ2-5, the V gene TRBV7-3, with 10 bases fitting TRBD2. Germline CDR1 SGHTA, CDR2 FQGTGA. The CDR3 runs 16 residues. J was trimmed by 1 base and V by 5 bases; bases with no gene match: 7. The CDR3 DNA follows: TGTGCCAGCAGCCAAACAGCGGGAGGGCCCCAAGAGACCCAGTACTTC. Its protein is CASSQTAGGPQETQYF.

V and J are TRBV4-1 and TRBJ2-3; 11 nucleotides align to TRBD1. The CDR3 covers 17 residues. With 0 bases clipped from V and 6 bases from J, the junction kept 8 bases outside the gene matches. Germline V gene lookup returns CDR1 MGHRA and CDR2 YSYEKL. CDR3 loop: CASSQDRGQGASDTQYF. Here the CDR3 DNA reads TGCGCCAGCAGCCAAGATCGCGGACAGGGGGCATCGGATACGCAGTATTTT.

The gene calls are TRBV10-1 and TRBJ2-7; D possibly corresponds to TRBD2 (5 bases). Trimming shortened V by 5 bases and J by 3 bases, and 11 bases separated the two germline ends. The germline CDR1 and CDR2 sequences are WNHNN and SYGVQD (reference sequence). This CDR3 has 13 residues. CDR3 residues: CASSRTPGYEQYF. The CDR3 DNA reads TGCGCCAGCAGTAGGACTCCTGGCTACGAGCAGTACTTC.

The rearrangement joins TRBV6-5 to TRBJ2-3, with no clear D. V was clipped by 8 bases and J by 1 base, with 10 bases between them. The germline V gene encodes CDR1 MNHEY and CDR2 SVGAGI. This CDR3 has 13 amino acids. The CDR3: CASVFPGTDTQYF. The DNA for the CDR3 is TGTGCCAGCGTCTTTCCGGGCACAGATACGCAGTATTTT.

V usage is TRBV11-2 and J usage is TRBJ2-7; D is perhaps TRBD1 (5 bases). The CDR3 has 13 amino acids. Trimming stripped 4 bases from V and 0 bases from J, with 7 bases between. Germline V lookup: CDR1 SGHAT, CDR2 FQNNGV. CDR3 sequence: CASSSGASYEQYF. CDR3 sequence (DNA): TGTGCCAGCAGCTCTGGGGCCTCCTACGAGCAGTACTTC. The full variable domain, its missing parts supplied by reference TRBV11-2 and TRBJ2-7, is EAGVAQSPRYKIIEKRQSVAFWCNPISGHATLYWYQQILGQGPKLLIQFQNNGVVDDSQLPKDRFSAERLKGVDSTLKIQPAKLEDSAVYLCASSSGASYEQYFGPGTRLTVT.

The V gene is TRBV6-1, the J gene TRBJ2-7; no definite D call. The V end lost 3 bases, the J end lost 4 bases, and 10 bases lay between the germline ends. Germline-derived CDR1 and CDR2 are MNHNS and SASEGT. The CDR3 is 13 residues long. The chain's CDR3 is CASSEESLYEQYF. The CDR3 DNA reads TGTGCCAGCAGTGAGGAAAGTTTATACGAGCAGTACTTC.

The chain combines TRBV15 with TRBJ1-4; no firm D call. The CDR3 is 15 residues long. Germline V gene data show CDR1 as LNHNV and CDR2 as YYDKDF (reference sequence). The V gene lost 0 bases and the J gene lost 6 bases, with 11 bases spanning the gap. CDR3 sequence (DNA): TGTGCCACCAGCAGAGACGGGGTTGGGTATGAAAAACTGTTTTTT. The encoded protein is CATSRDGVGYEKLFF. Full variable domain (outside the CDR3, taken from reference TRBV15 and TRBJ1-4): DAMVIQNPRYQVTQFGKPVTLSCSQTLNHNVMYWYQQKSSQAPKLLFHYYDKDFNNEADTPDNFQSRRPNTSFCFLDIRSPGLGDTAMYLCATSRDGVGYEKLFFGSGTQLSVL.

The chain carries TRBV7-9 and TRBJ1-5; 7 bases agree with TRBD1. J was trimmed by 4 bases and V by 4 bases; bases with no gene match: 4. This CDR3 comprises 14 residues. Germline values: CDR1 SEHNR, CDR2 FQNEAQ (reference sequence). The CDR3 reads CASSWSGGNQPQHF. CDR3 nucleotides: TGTGCCAGCAGCTGGTCAGGGGGGAATCAGCCCCAGCATTTT. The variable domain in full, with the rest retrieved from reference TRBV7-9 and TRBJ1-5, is DTGVSQNPRHKITKRGQNVTFRCDPISEHNRLYWYRQTLGQGPEFLTYFQNEAQLEKSRLLSDRFSAERPKGSFSTLEIQRTEQGDSAMYLCASSWSGGNQPQHFGDGTRLSIL.

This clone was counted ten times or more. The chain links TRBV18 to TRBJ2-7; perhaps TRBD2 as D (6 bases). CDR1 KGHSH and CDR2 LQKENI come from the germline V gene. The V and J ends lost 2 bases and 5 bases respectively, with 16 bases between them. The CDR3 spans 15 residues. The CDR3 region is CASSPWIPSANEQYF. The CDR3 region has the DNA TGTGCCAGCTCACCATGGATTCCTAGCGCCAACGAGCAGTACTTC. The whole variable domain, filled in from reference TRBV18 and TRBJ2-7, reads NAGVMQNPRHLVRRRGQEARLRCSPMKGHSHVYWYRQLPEEGLKFMVYLQKENIIDESGMPKERFSAEFPKEGPSILRIQQVVRGDSAAYFCASSPWIPSANEQYFGPGTRLTVT.

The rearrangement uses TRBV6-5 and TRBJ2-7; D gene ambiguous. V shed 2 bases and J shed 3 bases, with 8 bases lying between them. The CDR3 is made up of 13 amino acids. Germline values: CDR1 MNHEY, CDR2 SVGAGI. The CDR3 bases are TGTGCCAGCAGTTACGGTGCCTACTACGAGCAGTACTTC. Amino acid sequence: CASSYGAYYEQYF.

The CDR3 DNA follows: TGTGCCAGCAGCTTCCCTAGCGGATACACAGATACGCAGTATTTT. This encodes CASSFPSGYTDTQYF. The rearrangement joins TRBV11-2 to TRBJ2-3; the match to TRBD2 covers 7 bases. Germline V CDR1 and CDR2: SGHAT, FQNNGV. V dropped 3 bases and J dropped 2; count of bases not matched to a gene: 5. The CDR3 sequence is 15 residues long. The whole variable domain, remainder taken from reference TRBV11-2 and TRBJ2-3, is EAGVAQSPRYKIIEKRQSVAFWCNPISGHATLYWYQQILGQGPKLLIQFQNNGVVDDSQLPKDRFSAERLKGVDSTLKIQPAKLEDSAVYLCASSFPSGYTDTQYFGPGTRLTVL.

The CDR3 bases are TGTGCCAGCAGCTTAGAAGGCGCAAAGAGGGATACGCAGTATTTT. Amino acid sequence: CASSLEGAKRDTQYF. The chain couples TRBV7-9 to TRBJ2-3; D unclear. Trimming took 1 base from V and 6 from J, leaving 14 bases between them. CDR3 length: 15 amino acids. Germline CDR1 reads SEHNR; CDR2 reads FQNEAQ (reference sequence).